This T cell receptor beta chain is drawn from a study of T cell repertoires in aging, cancer and after chemotherapy. General study results and limits: Median generation probability rose over the chemotherapy interval in each cancer cohort, suggesting rebound thymic output. In cancer patients, declining TCR diversity with age involved lost richness and lost evenness.

By sample share, this clonotype is medium-sized. Its antigen is not identified. A read error may account for a junction end that differs from germline. The CDR3 loop spans 13 amino acids. CDR1 is MNHEY and CDR2 is SMNVEV in the germline V gene (reference sequence). TRB rearrangements spanning V, D and J were amplified using mixed TRB-A/B primers. One entry per CDR3 protein results from TCRdb running MiXCR on the multiplex PCR reads. The data contain 4,500 to 5,000 distinct CDR3 sequences, 20% to 25% of them singletons. Amplification of TCR beta used genomic DNA extracted from peripheral blood. The chain recombines TRBV27 with TRBJ2-1; 10 nucleotides line up with TRBD2. This receptor was identified in a human donor in good health. The donor label of this sample is uncertain. Material for sequencing was blood. The CDR3 sequence is CASKTVAGGYLIF. CDR3 nucleotide sequence: TGTGCCAGCAAGACGGTAGCGGGGGGATATCTGATCTTC.